Sequencing of this T cell receptor beta chain was carried out in a study of beta chain features in type 1 diabetes. General observations from the study: Researchers caution that PCR might favor shorter templates, equally among patients and controls. The influence of HLA type on TCRB rearrangement stayed undetermined.

All of the isolated RNA was reverse transcribed, so expressed TCRB transcripts were sequenced. Sequencing of naive, central memory and regulatory T cell samples gave an average of about 3.57 million reads. Clones were read by immunoSEQ multiplex PCR, and TCRdb kept only the in-frame ones, dropping some. The sample lists under 550,000 clones, approximately 10% occurring once. The CDR3 loop spans 14 amino acids. The V end lost 5 bases, the J end lost 3 bases, and 13 bases lay between the germline ends. The germline V gene has CDR1 SGHTA and CDR2 FQGNSA. Every participating donor gave one draw, a heparinised blood sample averaging around 120 mL. About this clone: What it recognizes is unknown.

The chain recombines TRBV7-2 with TRBJ1-2, with D unresolved. Input material: naive CD4+ T cells from blood. The TCR originated in a woman under 30 in good health. The CDR3 protein is CASSLLRGDYGYTF. The CDR3 nucleotides read TGTGCCAGCAGCCTCCTCCGGGGAGACTATGGCTACACCTTC.